This T cell receptor beta chain was recorded in a study of blood T cell repertoires in COVID-19. Generated by immunoSEQ multiplex PCR, the TCRdb table keeps only in-frame clones and is missing some. The profile shows roughly 250,000 clones, around 81% of them singletons. The sample comprised peripheral blood. The receptor was derived from a woman between 55 and 75 years old with active or convalescent COVID-19.

The CDR3 DNA reads TGTGCCAGCTCACCAGGCAGTAACTATGGCTACACCTTC. Encoded protein: CASSPGSNYGYTF. The genes are TRBV18 and TRBJ1-2; D remains unclear. V lost 2 bases and J lost 1, with 5 bases in between. The CDR3 loop spans 13 amino acids. Germline CDR1 and CDR2: KGHSH and LQKENI.